What follows are 27 T cell receptor beta chains derived from one specimen sequenced in a study of blood T cell repertoires in COVID-19. Here immunoSEQ multiplex PCR was the method, and the copy in TCRdb shows in-frame clones only, minus some. Of 320,000 or so clones listed, over 80% are singletons. Sequencing was performed on PBMCs or T cells enriched from blood (not recorded which). These receptors were obtained from a young man who had recovered from COVID-19.

The chain joins TRBV5-6 to TRBJ1-1; no firm D call. The CDR3 length is 14 residues. Germline-derived CDR1 and CDR2 are SGHDT and YYEEEE. V lost 3 bases to trimming and J lost 1 base, with 10 bases between them. The CDR3 nucleotides read TGTGCCAGCAGCTATAGTGACACGAACACTGAAGCTTTCTTT. Translated: CASSYSDTNTEAFF.

This rearrangement joins TRBV11-3 to TRBJ2-5, with TRBD1 identical over 10 bases. The junction had 5 bases not matched to a gene; V was cut back by 2 bases and J by 5 bases. This CDR3 contains 15 residues. From germline, CDR1 is SGHNT and CDR2 YENEEA. CDR3 residues: CASSLTGTGVETQYF. The CDR3 DNA reads as TGTGCCAGCAGCTTAACTGGGACAGGGGTCGAGACCCAGTACTTC. Supplemented by reference TRBV11-3 and TRBJ2-5, the full variable domain reads EAGVVQSPRYKIIEKKQPVAFWCNPISGHNTLYWYLQNLGQGPELLIRYENEEAVDDSQLPKDRFSAERLKGVDSTLKIQPAELGDSAVYLCASSLTGTGVETQYFGPGTRLLVL.

The J gene is TRBJ1-1, the V gene TRBV5-1, with D perhaps matching TRBD1 (6 bases). The CDR3 is made up of 14 amino acids. Germline-derived CDR1 and CDR2 are SGHRS and YFSETQ. V shed 0 bases and J shed 7 bases, with 13 bases lying between them. The CDR3 spells CASSLARGTGEAFF. CDR3 sequence (DNA): TGCGCCAGCAGCTTGGCCAGGGGAACGGGTGAAGCTTTCTTT. Using reference TRBV5-1 and TRBJ1-1 for the parts outside the CDR3, the full variable domain is KAGVTQTPRYLIKTRGQQVTLSCSPISGHRSVSWYQQTPGQGLQFLFEYFSETQRNKGNFPGRFSGRQFSNSRSEMNVSTLELGDSALYLCASSLARGTGEAFFGQGTRLTVV.

The gene calls are TRBV27 and TRBJ2-7; perhaps TRBD1 as D (6 bases). The CDR3 length is 13 residues. Trimming cost V 5 bases and J 5 bases, with 13 bases left between them. Per germline, CDR1 MNHEY and CDR2 SMNVEV (reference sequence). Written as DNA, the CDR3 is TGTGCCAGCAGTAGCAGGACAGTTAACGAGCAGTACTTC. Its translation is CASSSRTVNEQYF.

This clone occurred a few times. The V and J genes are TRBV28 and TRBJ1-6; no clear D. The V end lost 3 bases, the J end lost 8 bases, and 8 bases lay between the germline ends. CDR1 is MDHEN and CDR2 is SYDVKM in the germline V gene. The CDR3 runs to 13 residues. This CDR3 is CASSLGRYSPLHF. The CDR3 DNA reads TGTGCCAGCAGTTTGGGCCGGTATTCACCCCTCCACTTT.

The rearrangement joins TRBV28 to TRBJ1-1; 9 nucleotides match TRBD1. Germline CDR1 MDHEN, CDR2 SYDVKM. The V gene end was trimmed by 5 bases and the J gene end by 3 bases; junction bases not matched to a gene: 7. The CDR3 covers 15 residues. This CDR3 reads CASSRTGAGDTEAFF. The CDR3 nucleotides are TGTGCCAGCAGTCGGACAGGGGCCGGAGACACTGAAGCTTTCTTT.

The chain links TRBV9 to TRBJ2-5; TRBD2 aligns across 10 bases. V lost 2 bases to trimming and J lost 5 bases; unmatched junction nucleotides: 6. The CDR3 is 15 amino acids. The germline gives CDR1 SGDLS, CDR2 YYNGEE. CDR3 nucleotide sequence: TGTGCCAGCAGCGTGAGCGGGGGGGCCGAGGAGACCCAGTACTTC. Its translation is CASSVSGGAEETQYF.

The rearrangement joins TRBV15 to TRBJ1-5; D is possibly TRBD1 (6 bases). This CDR3 is 18 amino acids long. Germline V CDR1 and CDR2: LNHNV, YYDKDF (reference sequence). Trimming shortened V by 2 bases and J by 3 bases, and 20 bases separated the two germline ends. CDR3 in amino acids: CATSRRTEAFGTNQPQHF. The CDR3 DNA reads as TGTGCCACCAGCAGAAGGACAGAGGCGTTTGGGACCAATCAGCCCCAGCATTTT.

J is TRBJ1-1 and V is TRBV18; possible D gene TRBD1, 6 bases. Trimming pared 1 base from V and 1 base from J, leaving 13 bases between. Germline lookup yields CDR1 KGHSH and CDR2 LQKENI. CDR3 length: 16 residues. DNA for the CDR3: TGTGCCAGCTCACCACAAGGGGGGGGTTCGAACACTGAAGCTTTCTTT. Amino acid sequence: CASSPQGGGSNTEAFF.

This rearrangement joins TRBV19 to TRBJ2-5, with 7 bases identical to TRBD1. This CDR3 comprises 13 residues. J was trimmed by 2 bases and V by 10 bases; bases with no gene match: 7. Germline loops: CDR1 LNHDA, CDR2 SQIVND (reference sequence). The CDR3 loop reads CATAGTAQETQYF. The DNA for the CDR3 is TGTGCCACCGCCGGGACAGCACAAGAGACCCAGTACTTC. Variable domain in full (rest from reference TRBV19 and TRBJ2-5): DGGITQSPKYLFRKEGQNVTLSCEQNLNHDAMYWYRQDPGQGLRLIYYSQIVNDFQKGDIAEGYSVSREKKESFPLTVTSAQKNPTAFYLCATAGTAQETQYFGPGTRLLVL.

J is TRBJ2-7 and V is TRBV5-4; perhaps TRBD1 as D (5 bases). The CDR3 runs to 15 residues. Trimming took 4 bases from V and 0 from J, leaving 14 bases between them. Per germline, CDR1 SGHNT and CDR2 YYREEE (reference sequence). This chain's CDR3 is CASSPVRDSSYEQYF. The CDR3, as DNA: TGTGCCAGCAGCCCCGTCCGCGACAGCTCCTACGAGCAGTACTTC.

The genes are TRBV19 and TRBJ2-7; 8 bases map to TRBD1. This CDR3 spans 14 amino acids. Trimming took 5 bases from V and 2 from J; bases not matched to a gene: 5. The germline V gene has CDR1 LNHDA and CDR2 SQIVND (reference sequence). The CDR3 region has the DNA TGTGCCAGTAGTGATCCGGGACAGGCCTACGAGCAGTACTTC. Translated, it gives CASSDPGQAYEQYF.

This rearrangement joins TRBV21-1 to TRBJ1-5. TRBV21-1 is a pseudogene. The CDR3 covers 16 residues. DNA of the CDR3: TGTGCCAGCAGCGCCACGGGCCGGGGGGAGGATCAGCCCCAGCATTTT. This encodes CASSATGRGEDQPQHF.

The genes are TRBV2 and TRBJ2-1, with TRBD1 identical over 10 bases. Germline V lookup: CDR1 SNHLY, CDR2 FYNNEI. J was trimmed by 5 bases and V by 6 bases; bases with no gene match: 4. The CDR3 length is 14 residues. The CDR3: CASRGTGANNEQFF. In DNA form, the CDR3 reads TGTGCCAGCAGAGGGACAGGGGCGAACAATGAGCAGTTCTTC.

The chain joins TRBV2 to TRBJ2-7, with 7 nucleotides matching TRBD1. The CDR3 spans 12 residues. CDR1 SNHLY and CDR2 FYNNEI come from the germline V gene. The V gene end was trimmed by 6 bases and the J gene end by 1 base; junction bases not matched to a gene: 0. In nucleotides, the CDR3 is TGTGCCAGCAGGGGACAGTCCTACGAGCAGTACTTC. Its protein is CASRGQSYEQYF.

The chain uses TRBV28 and TRBJ2-2, with 11 positions matching TRBD2. The trim removed 1 base at V and 7 bases at J, leaving 5 bases unmatched. CDR1 is MDHEN and CDR2 is SYDVKM in the germline V gene. This CDR3 has 16 amino acids. DNA of the CDR3: TGTGCCAGCAGTTTATCTCCTAGCGGGGGGAGCGGGGAGCTGTTTTTT. It encodes CASSLSPSGGSGELFF.

V gene TRBV28 combines with J gene TRBJ2-1, with D hard to call. Deletions cut 6 bases from V and 7 bases from J, with 10 bases between. The CDR3 spans 12 residues. Germline V gene sequence: CDR1 MDHEN, CDR2 SYDVKM. This CDR3 reads CASSDIGNEQFF. The CDR3 DNA follows: TGTGCCAGCAGCGACATTGGTAATGAGCAGTTCTTC.

The chain uses TRBV5-4 and TRBJ2-2; D remains unclear. The CDR3 sequence is 14 residues long. Germline V gene data show CDR1 as SGHNT and CDR2 as YYREEE (reference sequence). The V end lost 4 bases, the J end lost 6 bases, and 13 bases lay between the germline ends. The CDR3 reads CASSDIDGPGELFF. CDR3 coding DNA: TGTGCCAGCAGCGATATTGATGGGCCCGGGGAGCTGTTTTTT.

This rearrangement joins TRBV7-6 to TRBJ1-2, with a weak D call TRBD1 (6 bases). Trimming took off 5 bases at V and 1 base at J, with 11 bases between the two ends. CDR3 length: 14 amino acids. Germline loops: CDR1 SGHVS, CDR2 FNYEAQ. In DNA form, the CDR3 reads TGTGCCAGCAGCCCTGGACAGTTTAACTATGGCTACACCTTC. It specifies CASSPGQFNYGYTF.

This clone was detected a few times. The chain combines TRBV12-3 or TRBV12-4 with TRBJ1-2, with a tentative D call TRBD1 (6 bases). The CDR3 has 13 amino acids. The V gene lost 4 bases and the J gene lost 0 bases, with 6 bases spanning the gap. This CDR3 reads CASSSGANYGYTF. The CDR3 bases are TGTGCCAGCAGTTCAGGGGCTAACTATGGCTACACCTTC.

As concerns this clone: Within the sample, other DNA sequences also encode this same CDR3. This chain joins TRBV11-2 and TRBJ2-7; the match to TRBD2 covers 8 bases. Germline V gene lookup returns CDR1 SGHAT and CDR2 FQNNGV. The J segment lost 3 bases and the V segment lost 1 base, leaving 8 bases of the junction unmatched. The CDR3 is made up of 16 amino acids. CDR3 nucleotides: TGTGCCAGCAGCTTAGGGTCGGGGGGGCCTCTCTACGAGCAGTACTTC. Its protein is CASSLGSGGPLYEQYF.

This chain links TRBV11-3 with TRBJ2-3; 15 bases line up with TRBD2. Germline V lookup: CDR1 SGHNT, CDR2 YENEEA. This CDR3 contains 17 residues. V was clipped by 4 bases and J by 3 bases; unmatched bases: 5. CDR3 DNA: TGTGCCAGCAGCTCCCGGACTAGCGGGGGGGCTACAGATACGCAGTATTTT. Translating it yields CASSSRTSGGATDTQYF.

The rearrangement joins TRBV2 to TRBJ2-5; a possible D gene is TRBD2 (7 bases). V lost 7 bases and J lost 1, with 13 bases in between. The CDR3 is 14 residues long. Germline V gene sequence: CDR1 SNHLY, CDR2 FYNNEI. In nucleotides, the CDR3 is TGTGCCAGCAATGGACGGGGGGCCCAAGAGACCCAGTACTTC. Translating it yields CASNGRGAQETQYF. The full variable domain, completed using reference TRBV2 and TRBJ2-5, is EPEVTQTPSHQVTQMGQEVILRCVPISNHLYFYWYRQILGQKVEFLVSFYNNEISEKSEIFDDQFSVERPDGSNFTLKIRSTKLEDSAMYFCASNGRGAQETQYFGPGTRLLVL.

V is TRBV5-1 and J is TRBJ1-6, with D possibly being TRBD1 (5 bases). CDR3 length: 14 residues. CDR1 SGHRS and CDR2 YFSETQ come from the germline V gene. V was pared by 1 base and J by 10 bases, with 12 bases between. The CDR3 DNA is TGCGCCAGCAGCTTGAGTGGGGGGGGATCACCCCTCCACTTT. Translated: CASSLSGGGSPLHF.

This chain connects TRBV5-4 to TRBJ1-4, with 11 nucleotides matching TRBD1. The V segment lost 4 bases and the J segment 8 bases; nucleotides outside the gene matches: 7. This CDR3 region has 15 residues. CDR1 SGHNT and CDR2 YYREEE come from the germline V gene (reference sequence). The CDR3 nucleotides are TGTGCCAGCAGCAGAGGGACAGGGGGAGAAGAAAAACTGTTTTTT. Residues: CASSRGTGGEEKLFF.

This chain joins TRBV7-6 and TRBJ2-7, with TRBD2 matching 9 bases. With V trimmed by 4 bases and J by 1 base, 5 bases remained unmatched. Looked up from germline, CDR1 is SGHVS and CDR2 is FNYEAQ. The length of the CDR3 is 15 residues. The CDR3, as DNA: TGTGCCAGCAGCTCCCTTAGCGGGGGTTCCTACGAGCAGTACTTC. It translates to CASSSLSGGSYEQYF.

The V gene is TRBV5-1, the J gene TRBJ2-1; D may be TRBD2 (6 bases). Trimming took off 3 bases at V and 2 bases at J, with 12 bases between the two ends. The CDR3 consists of 15 residues. CDR1 and CDR2 (germline): SGHRS, YFSETQ. This chain's CDR3 is CASSYGTPPYNEQFF. The CDR3 bases are TGCGCCAGCAGCTACGGGACTCCACCCTACAATGAGCAGTTCTTC.